The 17 T cell receptor beta chains below all came from one sample that was sequenced in a study of CD8 T cells in Susac syndrome. cDNA came from approximately 0.5 to 1 ug RNA primed by random hexamers. Each CDR3 protein is one row after TCRdb ran MiXCR on the immunoSEQ multiplex PCR reads. The sample gives under 150,000 distinct CDR3 sequences, approximately 95% of which show up once; about 0.08% is in the top ten. The sequencing input was CD4+ T cells from PBMCs. Every receptor here comes from a human donor with Susac syndrome.

CDR3 sequence reads: CSVRLLTDYTF. The CDR3 DNA is TGCAGTGTGAGGCTGCTCACAGACTACACCTTC. The V call is TRBV20-1, the J call TRBJ1-2; no clear D. This CDR3 has 11 amino acids. The V gene lost 7 bases and the J gene lost 10 bases, with 16 bases spanning the gap. The germline CDR1 and CDR2 sequences are DFQATT and SNEGSKA (reference sequence).

V is TRBV7-9 and J is TRBJ2-5, with 9 bases aligning to TRBD1. Germline V gene lookup returns CDR1 SEHNR and CDR2 FQNEAQ (reference sequence). The trim removed 5 bases at V and 1 base at J, leaving 5 bases unmatched. This CDR3 has 15 residues. CDR3 in DNA: TGTGCCAGCAGCCCCCGGGACAGGGCCCAAGAGACCCAGTACTTC. Its translation: CASSPRDRAQETQYF.

This clonotype was counted a single time. This chain connects TRBV29-1 to TRBJ1-3; D call uncertain. CDR3 length equals 16 residues. V lost 5 bases and J 0 bases, leaving 17 bases between the germline ends. Germline V gives CDR1 SQVTM, CDR2 ANQGSEA. CDR3: CSVTETGSNSGNTIYF. CDR3 nucleotide sequence: TGCAGCGTTACGGAGACCGGATCAAACTCTGGAAACACCATATATTTT.

The chain links TRBV2 to TRBJ1-1; the D gene is possibly TRBD1 (6 bases). Per germline, CDR1 SNHLY and CDR2 FYNNEI. The V and J ends lost 3 bases and 2 bases respectively, with 13 bases between them. The CDR3 sequence is 15 residues long. CDR3 coding DNA: TGTGCCAGCAGTGATAGGGGGGGGGCAAACACTGAAGCTTTCTTT. It is translated as CASSDRGGANTEAFF.

The chain carries TRBV19 and TRBJ1-5; possible D gene TRBD1, 6 bases. CDR1 is LNHDA and CDR2 is SQIVND in the germline V gene (reference sequence). Between the trimmed V and J ends, which lost 11 bases and 1 base, there was a span of 15 bases. This CDR3 is built from 14 residues. The CDR3 loop reads CAAGGGGSNQPQHF. The CDR3, as DNA: TGTGCCGCCGGTGGGGGCGGCAGCAATCAGCCCCAGCATTTT.

This chain connects TRBV20-1 to TRBJ1-5; tentatively, D is TRBD1 (5 bases). The V end was cut by 5 bases, the J end by 2 bases, with 7 bases between. CDR1 is DFQATT and CDR2 is SNEGSKA in the germline V gene (reference sequence). This CDR3 has 12 residues. The CDR3 region is CSALGGNQPQHF. The CDR3 region has the DNA TGCAGTGCTTTGGGGGGCAATCAGCCCCAGCATTTT.

This chain connects TRBV27 to TRBJ1-5, with D unresolved. Germline V gene sequence: CDR1 MNHEY, CDR2 SMNVEV (reference sequence). CDR3 length: 15 amino acids. The germline V and J ends were trimmed by 4 bases and 0 bases, with 10 bases remaining between them. CDR3 in amino acids: CASSSYSDSNQPQHF. CDR3 in DNA: TGTGCCAGCAGTTCCTACAGCGATAGCAATCAGCCCCAGCATTTT.

The V call is TRBV20-1, the J call TRBJ2-3; TRBD2 matches 9 bases. J was trimmed by 2 bases and V by 1 base; bases with no gene match: 7. The CDR3 contains 16 residues. CDR1 DFQATT and CDR2 SNEGSKA come from the germline V gene (reference sequence). The CDR3 DNA reads TGCAGTGCTAGAGGGTCCAGCGGGAGGCCCACAGATACGCAGTATTTT. This gives the protein CSARGSSGRPTDTQYF.

This chain links TRBV3-1 with TRBJ1-2; D uncertain. This CDR3 has 15 residues. The V gene lost 0 bases and the J gene lost 4 bases, with 12 bases spanning the gap. The germline gives CDR1 LGHDT, CDR2 YNNKEL (reference sequence). The DNA of the CDR3 is TGTGCCAGCAGCCAAGATCTTCCGAGAATCTATGGCTACACCTTC. Protein: CASSQDLPRIYGYTF.

The J gene is TRBJ2-2, the V gene TRBV12-3 or TRBV12-4, with D uncertain. The CDR3 sequence is 11 residues long. The V end was cut by 6 bases, the J end by 6 bases, with 5 bases between. The CDR3 protein is CASRFSGELFF. The CDR3 DNA reads TGTGCCAGCAGGTTTTCCGGGGAGCTGTTTTTT.

The chain combines TRBV28 with TRBJ1-4; 9 positions match TRBD1. This CDR3 is 15 amino acids long. V lost 7 bases to trimming and J lost 8 bases; unmatched junction nucleotides: 11. Germline V gene lookup returns CDR1 MDHEN and CDR2 SYDVKM. CDR3 DNA sequence: TGTGCCAGCAATCTACCGGGACAGGGTTTCGAAAAACTGTTTTTT. As protein: CASNLPGQGFEKLFF. Combining the CDR3 with reference TRBV28 and TRBJ1-4 gives the whole variable domain DVKVTQSSRYLVKRTGEKVFLECVQDMDHENMFWYRQDPGLGLRLIYFSYDVKMKEKGDIPEGYSVSREKKERFSLILESASTNQTSMYLCASNLPGQGFEKLFFGSGTQLSVL.

The J gene is TRBJ2-1, the V gene TRBV7-3, with 7 bases identical to TRBD1. The V gene end was trimmed by 6 bases and the J gene end by 10 bases; junction bases not matched to a gene: 9. Germline CDR1 SGHTA, CDR2 FQGTGA. This CDR3 has 13 amino acids. CDR3 amino acids: CASSRDSGGEQFF. The CDR3 DNA is TGTGCCAGCAGTCGGGACAGCGGCGGGGAGCAGTTCTTC.

The chain employs TRBV2 and TRBJ2-1, with 8 nucleotides matching TRBD1. Per the germline V gene, CDR1 is SNHLY and CDR2 is FYNNEI. V lost 7 bases and J lost 4; bases outside the gene matches: 3. CDR3 length: 13 amino acids. The CDR3 DNA reads as TGTGCCAGCACTCGGACAGGGTACAATGAGCAGTTCTTC. Its protein is CASTRTGYNEQFF.

The chain combines TRBV20-1 with TRBJ1-1; no definite D call. The ends were cut back, 6 bases at V and 5 bases at J, with 7 bases in the middle. Germline loops: CDR1 DFQATT, CDR2 SNEGSKA (reference sequence). The CDR3 covers 10 residues. The CDR3 bases are TGCAGTGCCCCGCAGACTGAAGCTTTCTTT. It encodes CSAPQTEAFF.

J is TRBJ2-1 and V is TRBV5-1; possible D gene TRBD2, 5 bases. The CDR3 extends over 16 amino acids. Germline assignment: CDR1 SGHRS and CDR2 YFSETQ. V was shortened by 0 bases and J by 4 bases, with 14 bases between the two germline ends. The CDR3 DNA follows: TGCGCCAGCAGCTTGGAGGCTTTGGGCGGGTACAATGAGCAGTTCTTC. Translation: CASSLEALGGYNEQFF.

CDR3 amino acids: CASSEQQGGGTDTQYF. In nucleotides, the CDR3 is TGTGCCAGCAGTGAGCAACAGGGAGGGGGGACAGATACGCAGTATTTT. The V and J genes are TRBV6-1 and TRBJ2-3; D may be TRBD2 (7 bases). Deletions cut 3 bases from V and 3 bases from J, with 16 bases between. This CDR3 region has 16 residues. Germline CDR1 MNHNS, CDR2 SASEGT.

CDR3 region: CASSSGLLGWEQYF. The DNA for the CDR3 is TGTGCCAGCAGCTCGGGTCTCCTAGGGTGGGAGCAGTACTTC. This chain joins TRBV7-2 and TRBJ2-7; D call uncertain. Trimming shortened V by 4 bases and J by 7 bases, and 17 bases separated the two germline ends. The germline gives CDR1 SGHTA, CDR2 FQGNSA. There are 14 residues in the CDR3.